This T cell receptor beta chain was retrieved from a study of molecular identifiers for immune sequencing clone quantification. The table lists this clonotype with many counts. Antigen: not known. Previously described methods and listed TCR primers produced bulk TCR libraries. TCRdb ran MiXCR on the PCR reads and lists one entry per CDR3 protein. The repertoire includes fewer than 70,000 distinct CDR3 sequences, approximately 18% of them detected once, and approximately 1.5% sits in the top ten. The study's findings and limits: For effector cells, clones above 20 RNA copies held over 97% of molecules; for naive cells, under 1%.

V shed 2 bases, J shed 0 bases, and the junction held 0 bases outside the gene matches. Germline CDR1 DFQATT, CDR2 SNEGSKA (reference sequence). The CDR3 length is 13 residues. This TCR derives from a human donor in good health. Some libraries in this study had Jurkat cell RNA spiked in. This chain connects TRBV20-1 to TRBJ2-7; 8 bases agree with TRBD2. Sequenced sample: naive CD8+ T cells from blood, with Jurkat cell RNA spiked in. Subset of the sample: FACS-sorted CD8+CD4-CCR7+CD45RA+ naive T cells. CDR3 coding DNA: TGCAGTGCTAGACTAGCGGGCTCCTACGAGCAGTACTTC. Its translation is CSARLAGSYEQYF.